Presented here are 4 T cell receptor beta chains from one specimen sequenced in a study of spatial heterogeneity in lung cancer. Study outcomes and limitations: Expanded intratumoral alpha and beta TCR counts tracked tumor mutation counts.

One entry per CDR3 protein, called by TCRdb with MiXCR from the 5' RACE reads. Among fewer than 20,000 distinct CDR3 sequences listed, around 7% were seen once. Time point: sample taken at primary tumor resection. These TCRs' antigens remain unknown. The sequencing here drew on lung tumor tissue, taken at surgery. These TCRs come from a female donor with early-stage non-small cell lung cancer.

Relative to its sample, this clonotype is medium-sized (0.01 to 0.1%). The chain links TRBV11-1 to TRBJ1-2; unclear D gene. Trimming took 6 bases from V and 5 from J, leaving 13 bases between them. Germline V lookup: CDR1 SGHAT, CDR2 FQDESV (reference sequence). The CDR3 is made up of 13 amino acids. DNA of the CDR3: TGTGCCAGCAGTTTAACCTCAGGATATGGCTACACCTTC. Protein product: CASSLTSGYGYTF.

In this sample, this clonotype turned up many times. The chain is built from TRBV6-1 and TRBJ1-1; TRBD1 matches at 12 bases. The CDR3 sequence is 15 residues long. The trim removed 7 bases at V and 4 bases at J, leaving 7 bases unmatched. Germline-derived CDR1 and CDR2 are MNHNS and SASEGT. Here the CDR3 DNA reads TGTGCCAGCACCGGGACAGGGGGCGGGAGCACTGAAGCTTTCTTT. This codes for CASTGTGGGSTEAFF.

This chain uses TRBV29-1 with TRBJ2-3; TRBD2 is a possible D gene (6 bases). Germline loops: CDR1 SQVTM, CDR2 ANQGSEA. This CDR3 comprises 14 residues. The V end lost 4 bases, the J end lost 2 bases, and 13 bases lay between the germline ends. CDR3 bases: TGCAGCGTTGGGCCCGGGACTTCCACAGATACGCAGTATTTT. Translation gives CSVGPGTSTDTQYF.

This clonotype came up a few times. The rearrangement uses TRBV20-1 and TRBJ1-2; D gene uncertain. V lost 6 bases and J 7 bases, leaving 18 bases between the germline ends. This CDR3 is 13 amino acids long. Germline V CDR1 and CDR2: DFQATT, SNEGSKA (reference sequence). The CDR3 sequence: CSALQASNGGYTF. As DNA, the CDR3 is TGCAGTGCCCTCCAAGCGAGCAACGGTGGCTACACCTTC.